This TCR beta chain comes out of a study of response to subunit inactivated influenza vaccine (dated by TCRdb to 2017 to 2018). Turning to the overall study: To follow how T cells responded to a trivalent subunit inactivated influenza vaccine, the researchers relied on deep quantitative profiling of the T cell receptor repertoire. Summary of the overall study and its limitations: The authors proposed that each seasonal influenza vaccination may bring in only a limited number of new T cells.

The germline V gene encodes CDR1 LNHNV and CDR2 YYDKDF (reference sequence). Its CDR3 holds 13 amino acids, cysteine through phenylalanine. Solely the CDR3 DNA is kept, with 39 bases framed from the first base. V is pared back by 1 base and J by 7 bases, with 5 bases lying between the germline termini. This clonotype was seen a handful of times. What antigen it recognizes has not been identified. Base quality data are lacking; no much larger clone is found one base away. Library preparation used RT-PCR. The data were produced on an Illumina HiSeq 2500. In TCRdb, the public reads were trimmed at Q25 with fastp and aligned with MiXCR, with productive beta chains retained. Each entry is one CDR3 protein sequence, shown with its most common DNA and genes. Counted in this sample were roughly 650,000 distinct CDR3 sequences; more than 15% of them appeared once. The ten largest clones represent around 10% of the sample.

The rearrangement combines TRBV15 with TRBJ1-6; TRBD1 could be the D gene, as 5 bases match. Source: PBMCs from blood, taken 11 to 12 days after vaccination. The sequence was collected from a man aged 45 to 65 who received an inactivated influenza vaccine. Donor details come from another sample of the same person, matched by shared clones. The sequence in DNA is TGTGCCACCAGCAGAGGACAGAATTCACCCCTCCACTTT. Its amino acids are CATSRGQNSPLHF.